A selection of T cell receptor beta chains follows, all from one sample in a study of blood T cell repertoires in COVID-19. The table came from immunoSEQ multiplex PCR; TCRdb's copy has only in-frame clones and leaves some out. The data contain 50,000 to 75,000 clones, 92% of them singletons. Sequencing used peripheral blood. The origin of the receptors is a man aged 45-60 years with active COVID-19. Each CDR3 is given with its conserved first and last residue. The D gene is left open where the match is weak. Only part of the rows carry a size: once, few, many, or a class if the clone is expanded.

V: TRBV11-2
D: .
size: .
J: TRBJ2-3
DNA: TGTGCCAGCAGCTTAAGATCAGGTCTCGGAGATACGCAGTATTTT
CDR3: CASSLRSGLGDTQYF

V: TRBV4-2
D: TRBD2
size: few
J: TRBJ2-3
DNA: TGTGCCAGCCGAGAGGGCAGCGGGGAGACAGATACGCAGTATTTT
CDR3: CASREGSGETDTQYF

V: TRBV5-1
D: .
size: .
J: TRBJ2-7
DNA: TGCGCCAGCTCCACCGGGGTTTCCGAGCAGTACTTC
CDR3: CASSTGVSEQYF

V: TRBV7-2
D: TRBD1
size: .
J: TRBJ1-5
DNA: TGTGCCAGCAGCCCAAGGACAGGGAACCAGCCCCAGCATTTT
CDR3: CASSPRTGNQPQHF

V: TRBV7-9
D: .
size: .
J: TRBJ1-2
DNA: TGTGCCAGCAGCTCCCAGGGGAGCTATGGCTACACCTTC
CDR3: CASSSQGSYGYTF

V: TRBV9
D: .
size: once
J: TRBJ2-5
DNA: TGTGCCAGCAGCCTCGCAGGGACCCAGTACTTC
CDR3: CASSLAGTQYF

V: TRBV4-3
D: TRBD2
size: .
J: TRBJ2-2
DNA: TGCGCCAGCAGCCAAGAGGAAAGGCTCGGAATGGCTAGCGGGACCGGGGAGCTGTTTTTT
CDR3: CASSQEERLGMASGTGELFF

V: TRBV29-1
D: TRBD1
size: .
J: TRBJ2-7
DNA: TGCAGCGTTGAAGGTGGTGCTGGGACAGGGGGCTACGAGCAGTACTTC
CDR3: CSVEGGAGTGGYEQYF

V: TRBV4-1
D: .
size: .
J: TRBJ1-2
DNA: TGCGCCAGCAGCCGAGACAGCGTGGCGCCTAACTATGGCTACACCTTC
CDR3: CASSRDSVAPNYGYTF

V: TRBV19
D: .
size: .
J: TRBJ1-5
DNA: TGTGCCAGTAGCCGGGGGGACAATCAGCCCCAGCATTTT
CDR3: CASSRGDNQPQHF

V: TRBV7-2
D: .
size: once
J: TRBJ2-1
DNA: TGTGCCAGCAGCCAAAACAATGAGCAGTTCTTC
CDR3: CASSQNNEQFF

V: TRBV28
D: TRBD1
size: .
J: TRBJ1-2
DNA: TGTGCCAGCAGTTTCGGGCAGGGGGCGCTTGGCTACACCTTC
CDR3: CASSFGQGALGYTF

V: TRBV7-2
D: .
size: .
J: TRBJ1-6
DNA: TGTGCCAGCAGCTCACAGGGAACCGATAATTCACCCCTCCACTTT
CDR3: CASSSQGTDNSPLHF

V: TRBV19
D: TRBD2
size: .
J: TRBJ2-1
DNA: TGTGCCAGTAGTCCCACTAGCGTCAGGAGTTCGGAGCAGTTCTTC
CDR3: CASSPTSVRSSEQFF

V: TRBV5-1
D: TRBD1
size: .
J: TRBJ2-3
DNA: TGCGCCAGCAGCTCTGGGACAGCCACAGATACGCAGTATTTT
CDR3: CASSSGTATDTQYF

V: TRBV19
D: .
size: .
J: TRBJ1-5
DNA: TGTGCCAGTAGGTACGGCAGGGGTGGTAGCAATCAGCCCCAGCATTTT
CDR3: CASRYGRGGSNQPQHF

V: TRBV7-2
D: TRBD2
size: .
J: TRBJ2-7
DNA: TGTGCCAGCAGCCGCCCCCCGCGGGGGAGGTCTCAATACGAGCAGTACTTC
CDR3: CASSRPPRGRSQYEQYF

V: TRBV7-3
D: TRBD1
size: .
J: TRBJ2-1
DNA: TGTGCCAGCAGCTCCACAGGGGCATTAGGGGATGAGCAGTTCTTC
CDR3: CASSSTGALGDEQFF

V: TRBV29-1
D: TRBD2
size: .
J: TRBJ2-7
DNA: TGCAGCGTTTGGGGAGGCCCTAGCGGGAGGGCGGGAGAGCAGTACTTC
CDR3: CSVWGGPSGRAGEQYF

V: TRBV12-3/TRBV12-4
D: .
size: .
J: TRBJ2-3
DNA: TGTGCCAGCAGCAGCCCGGCGGGGACGCAGTATTTT
CDR3: CASSSPAGTQYF

V: TRBV3-1/TRBV3-2
D: .
size: .
J: TRBJ2-1
DNA: TGTGCCAGCAGCCAAGTGGGGCCGGGTGAGCAGTTCTTC
CDR3: CASSQVGPGEQFF

V: TRBV25-1
D: .
size: .
J: TRBJ2-6
DNA: TGTGCCAGCAGTGGGGGCCTACTTACTGGGGCCAACGTCCTGACTTTC
CDR3: CASSGGLLTGANVLTF

V: TRBV28
D: .
size: .
J: TRBJ1-1
DNA: TGTGCCAGCAGCACCTTAAGAGTTCGAATGGTGAACACTGAAGCTTTCTTT
CDR3: CASSTLRVRMVNTEAFF

V: TRBV5-1
D: .
size: .
J: TRBJ2-7
DNA: TGCGCCAGCAGCTCCGGGAGTGGGACCTACGAGCAGTACTTC
CDR3: CASSSGSGTYEQYF

V: TRBV14
D: TRBD1
size: .
J: TRBJ1-2
DNA: TGTGCCAGCAGCCAAGCCGGGACAGGGGGCTATGGCTACACCTTC
CDR3: CASSQAGTGGYGYTF

V: TRBV27
D: TRBD1
size: few
J: TRBJ1-1
DNA: TGTGCCAGCAGAGGACAGGGGAAAAGGTACACTGAAGCTTTCTTT
CDR3: CASRGQGKRYTEAFF

V: TRBV5-6
D: .
size: .
J: TRBJ1-4
DNA: TGTGCCAGCAGCTTAGGAGTCGGTCAACTGTTTTTT
CDR3: CASSLGVGQLFF

V: TRBV7-6
D: .
size: .
J: TRBJ2-3
DNA: TGTGCCAGCAGCTTAGCGGGGAGTAACGCAGATACGCAGTATTTT
CDR3: CASSLAGSNADTQYF

V: TRBV5-8
D: TRBD1
size: .
J: TRBJ2-3
DNA: TGTGCCAGCCCCGGGACAGGGGGTCGTCCTAGCACAGATACGCAGTATTTT
CDR3: CASPGTGGRPSTDTQYF

V: TRBV6-5
D: .
size: .
J: TRBJ2-6
DNA: TGTGCCAGCAGTTATTGGCTCTCTGGGGCCAACGTCCTGACTTTC
CDR3: CASSYWLSGANVLTF

V: TRBV5-1
D: .
size: .
J: TRBJ1-4
DNA: TGCGCCAGCAGTCTAGACAGACCTAATGAAAAACTGTTTTTT
CDR3: CASSLDRPNEKLFF

V: TRBV7-3
D: .
size: .
J: TRBJ1-2
DNA: TGTGCCAGCAGCTTAACCCCCGGAAGGGGTTTGGATGGCTACACCTTC
CDR3: CASSLTPGRGLDGYTF

V: TRBV4-3
D: .
size: once
J: TRBJ1-2
DNA: TGCGCCAGCAGCCAAGAGGTAAAGAGCTATGGCTACACCTTC
CDR3: CASSQEVKSYGYTF

V: TRBV28
D: TRBD1
size: once
J: TRBJ2-1
DNA: TGTGCCAGCAGTAACCCGGGACAGGGTTTGAATGAGCAGTTCTTC
CDR3: CASSNPGQGLNEQFF

V: TRBV15
D: .
size: .
J: TRBJ1-2
DNA: TGTGCCACCAGCAGTTACAGATATGGCTACACCTTC
CDR3: CATSSYRYGYTF

V: TRBV5-4
D: TRBD1
size: .
J: TRBJ1-2
DNA: TGTGCCAGCAGCGCTGACAGGGGATCTGCTGGCTACACCTTC
CDR3: CASSADRGSAGYTF

V: TRBV28
D: .
size: .
J: TRBJ2-5
DNA: TGTGCCAGCAGTTTAACGGGAGAGGGCTCCCCGACCCAGTACTTC
CDR3: CASSLTGEGSPTQYF

V: TRBV27
D: TRBD1
size: .
J: TRBJ1-5
DNA: TGTGCCACATCGGACAGGAGCCATCAGCCCCAGCATTTT
CDR3: CATSDRSHQPQHF